This T cell receptor (beta chain) comes out of a study of T-cell reconstitution after alpha-beta-depleted transplantation in children (dated by TCRdb to 2016 to 2017). With regard to the full study: Using TCR repertoire profiling, the study followed T-cell immune reconstitution in a quantitative way in children after TCRalphabeta/CD19-depleted allogeneic hematopoietic cell transplantation.

Libraries were made using PCR. The listed sequencing device is Illumina HiSeq 2500. TCR library preparation used molecular barcoding, with unique molecular identifiers applied to normalize quantification of the TCRbeta repertoire. TCRdb trimmed the raw reads at Q25, called clones with MiXCR and kept productive beta chains. Identical CDR3 proteins give one entry, which carries the most common genes and DNA. This sample holds around 370,000 distinct CDR3 sequences; around 15% were observed only once. About 41% of the sample goes to the ten largest clones. Points the paper makes about the study in general: Over the following months the frequencies of hyperexpanded clones went down, and after one year T-cell counts and TCRbeta diversity were mostly credited to newly produced T cells. Apparently early alphabetaT-cell count recovery about two months after transplant reportedly relied on only several hundred rapidly expanded clones derived from non-depleted graft cells. In some patients, high TCRbeta diversity at day 60 was attributed to recipient T cells and intrathymic progenitors that had survived conditioning.

The sample's treatment or condition label, decoded: allogeneic hematopoietic cell transplantation with graft depleted of TCRalphabeta T cells and CD19 B cells. The children who served as transplant recipients had been given grafts of TCRalphabeta/CD19-depleted allogeneic hematopoietic cells. V lost 6 bases and J lost 6 bases; the stretch between them is 12 bases long. Measured from the cysteine to the phenylalanine, the CDR3 is 13 residues long. The CDR3 DNA has 39 bases and is translated from base 1. As encoded in the germline V gene, CDR1 is SNHLY while CDR2 is FYNNEI. This clonotype was picked up many times. There is no known antigen for this receptor. Base qualities are not at hand, and no much larger clone is one base apart.

The sample consisted of PBMCs, mostly from graft donor cells, taken 360 days after TCRalphabeta/CD19-depleted stem cell transplant. This clonotype was obtained from a male patient aged 2 to 10 who had a stem cell transplant for acute lymphoblastic leukemia, so the T cells may come from the graft donor. The sequence joins TRBV2 to TRBJ2-4; the D region possibly corresponds to TRBD1 (6 bases align). Here is the DNA: TGTGCCAGCAGGTGGGGGCAGATAAACATTCAGTACTTC. It is translated as CASRWGQINIQYF.